The entry below gives a single TCR beta chain sequence along with its context. The sample holds a few counts of this clonotype. The target of this receptor is not known. The input lacks base qualities; no much larger clone sits a single base away. The data are from a study of spatial heterogeneity in lung cancer (dated by TCRdb to the late 2010s). About the study as a whole: Beta-chain transcripts were consistently detected in greater numbers than alpha-chain transcripts, which likely reflected higher beta-chain transcript abundance. In the raw uncorrected reads, each unique combination of TCR and UMI appeared more than ten times on average. TCR alpha and beta repertoires were quantitatively compared across multiple tumor regions, matched nontumor lung and blood in non-small cell lung cancer. The study linked features of the TCR repertoire to counts of nonsynonymous mutations, which were determined by whole-exome sequencing of tumor tissue. At surgery, both alpha and beta chains were TCR-sequenced in around 240 tumor regions, fewer than 85 matched nontumor lung samples and some 58 PBMC samples. Points the paper makes about the study in general: Ubiquitous expanded tumor TCRs were detected in blood more often at tumor resection than at routine follow-up. Additional single-cell paired TCR alpha and beta sequencing was considered necessary to confirm, at a functional level, the hypothesis that regional TCRs recognize regional mutations.

The V and J ends are trimmed by 5 bases and 6 bases, leaving 16 bases between them. From the cysteine up to the phenylalanine, the CDR3 has a length of 14 residues. The entry retains the CDR3 DNA only, 42 bases that are in frame from base 1. The germline V gene (reference sequence) sets CDR1 to DFQATT and CDR2 to SNEGSKA. Interpreted using the paper, the time point label stands for: sample taken at primary tumor resection. Without any cell sorting, TCR sequencing was performed on whole RNA extracted either from tumor and nontumor lung tissue or from cryopreserved PBMC samples. Samples were obtained from 65 to 90 patients with early-stage, untreated non-small cell lung cancer from the lung TRACERx cohort. Only patients for whom sufficient RNA was available from at least two tumor regions were selected for TCR sequencing. Libraries came from 5' RACE. This sample was sequenced with a NextSeq 500. To allow correction of PCR and sequencing errors, the TCR library protocol tagged every TCR cDNA molecule with a unique molecular identifier. The authors' analysis ran thus. Decombinator tools were used for TCR identification, UMI-based error correction and CDR3 extraction. TCRs above a frequency of 2 per 1,000, corresponding to the top 1% of the tumor frequency distribution, were defined as expanded. Rényi diversity was computed with the R vegan package after subsampling each repertoire 100 times to 5,000 TCRs. To build CDR3 similarity networks, amino acid triplet string-kernel similarity was used, and CDR3s were connected when their pairwise similarity was above 0.82. Starting from the raw public reads, TCRdb applied fastp trimming at Q25, assembled clones with MiXCR and retained in-frame beta chains. Identical CDR3 protein sequences are pooled into one entry, listed with their most common genes and DNA. TCRdb's processing, not the authors' own work, is the source of the V and J calls. The sample yields some 37,000 distinct CDR3 sequences; 6% to 8% were counted once. Of the sample, approximately 30% is held by the ten largest clones.

Specimen: PBMCs, collected at surgery. The chain employs TRBV20-1 and TRBJ2-2; the D element might be TRBD1 or TRBD2, as each aligns at 5 bases. This TCR was recovered from a male donor with early-stage non-small cell lung cancer. The CDR3 region reads CSARTGPHAGELFF. The nucleotide sequence is TGCAGTGCTCGGACGGGGCCTCATGCCGGGGAGCTGTTTTTT.